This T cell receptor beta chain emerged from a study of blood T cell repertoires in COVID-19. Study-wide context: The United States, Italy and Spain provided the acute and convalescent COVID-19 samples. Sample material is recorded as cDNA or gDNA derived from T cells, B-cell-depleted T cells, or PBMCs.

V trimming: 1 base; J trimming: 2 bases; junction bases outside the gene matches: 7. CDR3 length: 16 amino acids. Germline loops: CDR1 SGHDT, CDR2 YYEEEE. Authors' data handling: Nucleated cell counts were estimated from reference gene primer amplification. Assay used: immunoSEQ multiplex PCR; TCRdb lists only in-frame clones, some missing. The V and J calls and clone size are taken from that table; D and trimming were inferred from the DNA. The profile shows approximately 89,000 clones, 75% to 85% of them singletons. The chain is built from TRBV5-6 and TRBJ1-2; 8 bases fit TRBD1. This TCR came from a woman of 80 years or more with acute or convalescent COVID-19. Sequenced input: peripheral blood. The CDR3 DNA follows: TGTGCCAGCAGCTTGTGGTCAGGGGGCCCCAACTATGGCTACACCTTC. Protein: CASSLWSGGPNYGYTF.